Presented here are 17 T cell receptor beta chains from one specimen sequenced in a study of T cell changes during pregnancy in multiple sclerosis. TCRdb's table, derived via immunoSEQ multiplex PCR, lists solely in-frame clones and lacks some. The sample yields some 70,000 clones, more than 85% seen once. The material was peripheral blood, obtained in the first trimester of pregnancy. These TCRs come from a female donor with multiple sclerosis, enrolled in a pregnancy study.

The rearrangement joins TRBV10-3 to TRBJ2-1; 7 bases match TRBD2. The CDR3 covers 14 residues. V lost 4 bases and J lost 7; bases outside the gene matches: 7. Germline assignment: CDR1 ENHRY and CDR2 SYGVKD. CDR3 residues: CAISVREVKNEQFF. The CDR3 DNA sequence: TGTGCCATCAGTGTCCGGGAGGTGAAGAATGAGCAGTTCTTC.

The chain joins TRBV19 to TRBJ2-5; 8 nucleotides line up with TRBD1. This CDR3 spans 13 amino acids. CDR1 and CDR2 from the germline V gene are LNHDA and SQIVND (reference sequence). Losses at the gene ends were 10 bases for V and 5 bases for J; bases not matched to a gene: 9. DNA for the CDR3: TGTGCCACCTCGGGACCAGGGGGCGAGACCCAGTACTTC. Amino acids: CATSGPGGETQYF.

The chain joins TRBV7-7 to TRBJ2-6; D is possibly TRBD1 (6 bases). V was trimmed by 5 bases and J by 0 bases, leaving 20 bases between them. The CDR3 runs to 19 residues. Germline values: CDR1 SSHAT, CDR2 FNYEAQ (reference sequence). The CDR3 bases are TGTGCCAGCAGCCCGAAACAGGGCATAACCCTCTCTGGGGCCAACGTCCTGACTTTC. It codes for CASSPKQGITLSGANVLTF.

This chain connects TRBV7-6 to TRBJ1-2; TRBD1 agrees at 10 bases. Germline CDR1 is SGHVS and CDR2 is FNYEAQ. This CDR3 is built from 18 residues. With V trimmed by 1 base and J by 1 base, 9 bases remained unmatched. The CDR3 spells CASSLVTGGAGLNYGYTF. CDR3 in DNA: TGTGCCAGCAGCTTAGTGACAGGGGGCGCGGGGCTTAACTATGGCTACACCTTC.

The CDR3 sequence: CASSFGFSQDVGELFF. In DNA form, the CDR3 reads TGTGCCAGCAGCTTTGGTTTTTCTCAGGATGTCGGGGAGCTGTTTTTT. The rearrangement joins TRBV5-6 to TRBJ2-2; no firm D call. The V and J ends lost 2 bases and 7 bases respectively, with 18 bases between them. The CDR3 covers 16 residues. Germline V gives CDR1 SGHDT, CDR2 YYEEEE.

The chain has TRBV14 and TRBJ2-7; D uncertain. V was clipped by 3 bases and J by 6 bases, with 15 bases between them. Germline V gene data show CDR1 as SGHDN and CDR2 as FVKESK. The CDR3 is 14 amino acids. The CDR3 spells CASSQRHSAREQYF. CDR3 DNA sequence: TGTGCCAGCAGCCAGCGACACTCCGCCCGCGAGCAGTACTTC.

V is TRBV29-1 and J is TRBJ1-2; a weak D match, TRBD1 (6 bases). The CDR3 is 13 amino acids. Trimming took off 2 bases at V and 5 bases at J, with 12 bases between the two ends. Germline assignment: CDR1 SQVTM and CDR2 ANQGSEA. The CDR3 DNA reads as TGCAGCGTTGAACGACAGGCAGGGTATGGCTACACCTTC. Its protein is CSVERQAGYGYTF.

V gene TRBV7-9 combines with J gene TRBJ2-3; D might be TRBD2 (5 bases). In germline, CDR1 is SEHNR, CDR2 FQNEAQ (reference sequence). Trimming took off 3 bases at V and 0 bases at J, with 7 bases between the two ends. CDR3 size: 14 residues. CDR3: CASSLDFSTDTQYF. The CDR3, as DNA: TGTGCCAGCAGCTTGGACTTTAGCACAGATACGCAGTATTTT. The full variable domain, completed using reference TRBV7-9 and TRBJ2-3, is DTGVSQNPRHKITKRGQNVTFRCDPISEHNRLYWYRQTLGQGPEFLTYFQNEAQLEKSRLLSDRFSAERPKGSFSTLEIQRTEQGDSAMYLCASSLDFSTDTQYFGPGTRLTVL.

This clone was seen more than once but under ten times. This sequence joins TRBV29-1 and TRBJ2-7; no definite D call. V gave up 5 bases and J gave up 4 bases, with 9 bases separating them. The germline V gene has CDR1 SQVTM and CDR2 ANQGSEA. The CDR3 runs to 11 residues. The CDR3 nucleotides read TGCAGCGTTCTAGTGACTTACGAGCAGTACTTC. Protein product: CSVLVTYEQYF.

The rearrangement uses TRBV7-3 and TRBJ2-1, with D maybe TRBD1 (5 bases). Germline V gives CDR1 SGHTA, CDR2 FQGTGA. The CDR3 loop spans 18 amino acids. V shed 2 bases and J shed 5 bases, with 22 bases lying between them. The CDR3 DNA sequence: TGTGCCAGCAGCTTACTCCACCGGGCAGGGAAAAAAGACAATGAGCAGTTCTTC. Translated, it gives CASSLLHRAGKKDNEQFF.

CDR3 in amino acids: CASSLGLAGPNEQFF. CDR3 sequence (DNA): TGTGCCAGCAGCTTGGGACTAGCGGGACCCAATGAGCAGTTCTTC. The chain combines TRBV7-7 with TRBJ2-1, with 13 bases that match TRBD2. Unmatched junction bases numbered 2, after V lost 3 bases and J lost 6 bases. The CDR3 is made up of 15 amino acids. CDR1 SSHAT and CDR2 FNYEAQ come from the germline V gene (reference sequence).

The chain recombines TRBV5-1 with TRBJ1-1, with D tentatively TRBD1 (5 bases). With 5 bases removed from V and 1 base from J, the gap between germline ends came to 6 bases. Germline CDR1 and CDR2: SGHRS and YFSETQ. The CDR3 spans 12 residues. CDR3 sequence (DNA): TGCGCCAGCAGGCAGGGGAACACTGAAGCTTTCTTT. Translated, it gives CASRQGNTEAFF.

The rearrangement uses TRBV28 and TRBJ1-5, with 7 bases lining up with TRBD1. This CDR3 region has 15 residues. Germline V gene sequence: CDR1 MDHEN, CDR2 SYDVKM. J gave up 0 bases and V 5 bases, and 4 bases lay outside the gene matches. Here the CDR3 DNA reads TGTGCCAGCAGTCCGAACAGGGGTAGCAATCAGCCCCAGCATTTT. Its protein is CASSPNRGSNQPQHF.

The CDR3 is CSVRQASYEQYF. CDR3 DNA: TGCAGCGTCCGACAGGCGTCCTACGAGCAGTACTTC. The rearrangement uses TRBV29-1 and TRBJ2-7; tentative D call: TRBD1 (6 bases). The length of the CDR3 is 12 residues. Per germline, CDR1 SQVTM and CDR2 ANQGSEA. V shed 6 bases and J shed 1 base, with 10 bases lying between them.

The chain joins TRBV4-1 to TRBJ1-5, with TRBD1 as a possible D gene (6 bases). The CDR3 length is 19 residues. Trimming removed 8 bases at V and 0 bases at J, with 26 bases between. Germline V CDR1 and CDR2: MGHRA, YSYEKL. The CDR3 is CASSAQRPGTSISNQPQHF. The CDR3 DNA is TGCGCCAGCTCGGCCCAACGGCCCGGGACATCGATTAGCAATCAGCCCCAGCATTTT.

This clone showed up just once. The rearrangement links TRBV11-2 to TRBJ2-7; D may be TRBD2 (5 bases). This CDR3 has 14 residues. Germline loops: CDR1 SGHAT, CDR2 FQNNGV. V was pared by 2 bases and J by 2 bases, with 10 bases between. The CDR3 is CASSLRVSAYEQYF. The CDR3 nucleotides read TGTGCCAGCAGCTTAAGGGTTAGCGCCTACGAGCAGTACTTC.

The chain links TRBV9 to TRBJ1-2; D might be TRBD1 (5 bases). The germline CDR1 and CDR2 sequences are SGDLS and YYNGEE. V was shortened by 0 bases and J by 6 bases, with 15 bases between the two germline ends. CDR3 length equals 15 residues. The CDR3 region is CASSVATVGVNGYTF. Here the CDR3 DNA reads TGTGCCAGCAGCGTAGCTACGGTAGGGGTGAATGGCTACACCTTC.